This TCR beta chain was profiled in a study of post-analysis software for immune sequencing data. In the study overall: Patients had relapsing-remitting, secondary progressive or progressive-relapsing multiple sclerosis; some lacked subtype.

Study-wide results and limits: In patients, TRBV5-6, TRBV5-1 and TRBV20-1 belonged to 4 or 5 TRBV segments found more frequently than in controls. Controls significantly exceeded multiple sclerosis patients in normalized Chao1 diversity. Strong co-clustering by F measure was seen for same-batch samples.

The TCR beta cDNA libraries carried unique molecular identifiers. The authors obtained roughly 0.5 million cDNA molecules from about 0.94 to 9.7 million T cells. TCRdb redid the calling of the PCR reads with MiXCR, one entry per CDR3 protein. Among roughly 670,000 distinct CDR3 sequences listed, roughly three fifths were seen once. CDR3 length equals 16 residues. V dropped 3 bases and J dropped 5; count of bases not matched to a gene: 11. To note about this clonotype: What it binds is unknown.

The sequence derives from a girl aged 2-9 years with multiple sclerosis. V and J are TRBV12-3 or TRBV12-4 and TRBJ1-2; 8 bases are a match to TRBD1. The sequencing sample was made of blood. The CDR3 DNA reads TGTGCCAGCAGTTTCTCCCAGGGGGGACAGGTATATGGCTACACCTTC. This sequence encodes CASSFSQGGQVYGYTF.